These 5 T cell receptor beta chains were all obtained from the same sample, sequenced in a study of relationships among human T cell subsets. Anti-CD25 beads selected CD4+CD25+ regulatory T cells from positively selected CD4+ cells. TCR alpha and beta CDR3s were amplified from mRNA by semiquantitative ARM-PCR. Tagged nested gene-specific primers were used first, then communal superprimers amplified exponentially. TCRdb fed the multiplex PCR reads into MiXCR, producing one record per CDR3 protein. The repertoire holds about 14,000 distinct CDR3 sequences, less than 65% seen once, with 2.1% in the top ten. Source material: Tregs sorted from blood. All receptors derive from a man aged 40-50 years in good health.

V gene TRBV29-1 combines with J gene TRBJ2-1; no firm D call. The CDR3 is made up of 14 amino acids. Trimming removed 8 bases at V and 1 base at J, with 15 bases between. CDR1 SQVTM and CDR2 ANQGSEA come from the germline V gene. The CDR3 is CSTSLKLSYNEQFF. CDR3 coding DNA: TGCAGCACATCTTTGAAGTTATCCTACAATGAGCAGTTCTTC.

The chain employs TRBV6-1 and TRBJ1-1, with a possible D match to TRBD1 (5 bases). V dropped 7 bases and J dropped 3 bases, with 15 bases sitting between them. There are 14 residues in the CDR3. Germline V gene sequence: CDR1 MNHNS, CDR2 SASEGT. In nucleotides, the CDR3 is TGTGCCAGCACCTCAGGGAGCGCGGACACTGAAGCTTTCTTT. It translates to CASTSGSADTEAFF.

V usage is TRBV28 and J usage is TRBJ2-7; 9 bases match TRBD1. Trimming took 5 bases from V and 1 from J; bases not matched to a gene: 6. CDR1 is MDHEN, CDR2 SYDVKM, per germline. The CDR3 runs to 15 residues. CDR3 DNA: TGTGCCAGCAGTCCTGGGACAGGGCCTTCCTACGAGCAGTACTTC. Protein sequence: CASSPGTGPSYEQYF.

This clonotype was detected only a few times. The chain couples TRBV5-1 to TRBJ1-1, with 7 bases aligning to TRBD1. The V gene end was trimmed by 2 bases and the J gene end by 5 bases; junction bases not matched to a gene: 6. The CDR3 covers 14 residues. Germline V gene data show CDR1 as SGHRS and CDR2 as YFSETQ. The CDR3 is CASSFGTGETEAFF. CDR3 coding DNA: TGCGCCAGCAGCTTCGGTACAGGGGAGACTGAAGCTTTCTTT.

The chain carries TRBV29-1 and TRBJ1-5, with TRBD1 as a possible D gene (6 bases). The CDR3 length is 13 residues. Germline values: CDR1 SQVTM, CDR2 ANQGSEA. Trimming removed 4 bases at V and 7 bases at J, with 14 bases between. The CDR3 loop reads CSVVADSRQPQHF. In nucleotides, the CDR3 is TGCAGCGTTGTCGCGGACAGCAGGCAGCCCCAGCATTTT.